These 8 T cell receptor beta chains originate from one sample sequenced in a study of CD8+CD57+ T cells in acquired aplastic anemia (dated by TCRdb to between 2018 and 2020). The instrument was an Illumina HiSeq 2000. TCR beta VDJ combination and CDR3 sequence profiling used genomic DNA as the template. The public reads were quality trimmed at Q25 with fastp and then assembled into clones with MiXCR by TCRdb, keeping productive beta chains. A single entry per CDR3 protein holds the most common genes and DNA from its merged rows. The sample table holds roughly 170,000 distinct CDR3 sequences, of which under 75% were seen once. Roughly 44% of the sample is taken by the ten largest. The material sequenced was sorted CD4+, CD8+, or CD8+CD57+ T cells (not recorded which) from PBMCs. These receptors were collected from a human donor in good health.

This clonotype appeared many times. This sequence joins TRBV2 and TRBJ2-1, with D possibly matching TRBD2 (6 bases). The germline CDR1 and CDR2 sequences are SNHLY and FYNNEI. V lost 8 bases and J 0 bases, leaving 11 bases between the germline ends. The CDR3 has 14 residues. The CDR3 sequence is CASRELSSYNEQFF. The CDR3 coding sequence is TGTGCCAGCCGGGAGCTTTCCTCCTACAATGAGCAGTTCTTC.

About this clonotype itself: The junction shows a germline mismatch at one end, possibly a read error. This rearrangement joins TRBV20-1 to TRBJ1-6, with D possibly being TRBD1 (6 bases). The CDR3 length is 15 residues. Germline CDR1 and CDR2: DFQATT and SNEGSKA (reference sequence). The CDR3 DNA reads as TGCGGTGCTCTGCCGCCGGGGGGCCGGAATTCACCCCTCCACTTT. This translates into CGALPPGGRNSPLHF.

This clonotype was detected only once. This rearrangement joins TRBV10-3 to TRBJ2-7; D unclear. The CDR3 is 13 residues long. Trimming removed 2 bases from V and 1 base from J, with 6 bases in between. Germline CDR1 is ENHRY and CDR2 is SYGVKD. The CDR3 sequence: CAISEGLSYEQYF. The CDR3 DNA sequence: TGTGCCATCAGTGAGGGTCTGTCCTACGAGCAGTACTTC.

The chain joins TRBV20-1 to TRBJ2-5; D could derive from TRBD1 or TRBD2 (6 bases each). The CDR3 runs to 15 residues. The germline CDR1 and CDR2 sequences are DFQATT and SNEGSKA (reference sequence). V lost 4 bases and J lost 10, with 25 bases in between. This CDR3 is CSAKSYRASRGDQYF. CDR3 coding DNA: TGCAGTGCTAAATCTTACCGGGCCTCGAGGGGGGACCAGTACTTC.

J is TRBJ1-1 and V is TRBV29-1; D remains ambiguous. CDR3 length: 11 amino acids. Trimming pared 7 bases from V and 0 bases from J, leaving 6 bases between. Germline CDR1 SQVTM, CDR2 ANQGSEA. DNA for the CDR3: TGCAGCGCTAAAGTGAACACTGAAGCTTTCTTT. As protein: CSAKVNTEAFF.

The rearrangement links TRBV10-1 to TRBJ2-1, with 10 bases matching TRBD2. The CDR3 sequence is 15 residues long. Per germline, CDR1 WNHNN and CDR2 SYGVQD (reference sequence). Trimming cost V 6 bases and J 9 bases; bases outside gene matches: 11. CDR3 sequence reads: CASRSGLALFSEQFF. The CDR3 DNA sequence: TGCGCCAGCAGGTCGGGACTAGCGTTGTTCAGTGAGCAGTTCTTC.

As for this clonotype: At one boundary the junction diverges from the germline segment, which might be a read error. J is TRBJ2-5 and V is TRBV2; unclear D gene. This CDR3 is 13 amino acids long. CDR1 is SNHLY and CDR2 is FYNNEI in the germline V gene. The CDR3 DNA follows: TGTGCCAGATCTTTTAGTCGCCAAGGGACCCAGTACTTC. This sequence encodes CARSFSRQGTQYF.

The CDR3, as DNA: TGTGCCAGCACAGACTTGGCCGAGCAGTACTTC. This gives the protein CASTDLAEQYF. This chain uses TRBV7-2 with TRBJ2-7; the D is unclear. V was shortened by 7 bases and J by 6 bases, with 10 bases between the two germline ends. In germline, CDR1 is SGHTA, CDR2 FQGNSA. The CDR3 is made up of 11 amino acids.